These T cell receptor beta chains were read from a single sample in a study of molecular identifiers for immune sequencing clone quantification. TCRdb used MiXCR to reprocess the PCR reads, holding one entry per CDR3 protein. Among around 480,000 distinct CDR3 sequences listed, 25% were seen once. The sample comprised naive CD8+ T cells from blood, with Jurkat cell RNA spiked in. These receptors were collected from a human donor in good health. Some libraries in this study had Jurkat cell RNA spiked in. The CDR3 runs from the conserved cysteine through the conserved F or W. The order of the fields is V gene, J gene, D gene, clone size, CDR3 DNA, CDR3 protein. The D gene is left open where the match is weak. Rows may omit the clone size; those that give it use once, few, many or a size class.

TRBV5-6	TRBJ2-7	.	.	TGTGCCAGCAGCTTGGCACCCGCAGGGCCCACCTACGAGCAGTACTTC	CASSLAPAGPTYEQYF
TRBV27	TRBJ2-6	.	.	TGTGCCAGCGGACCGACCGCCCCTTCTGGGGCCAACGTCCTGACTTTC	CASGPTAPSGANVLTF
TRBV12-3/TRBV12-4	TRBJ1-1	.	many	TGTGCCAGCAGTGCCCCCGGGCAGAGTGGAGCTTTCTTT	CASSAPGQSGAFF
TRBV21-1	TRBJ2-5	.	.	TGTGCCAGCAGCAAAGCCGAAAGGACAGCCGGAAAGACCCAGTACTTC	CASSKAERTAGKTQYF
TRBV5-4	TRBJ1-1	.	many	TGTGCCAGCAGCTTGCCGAGTGGTCGCCTGGGCCCGAACACTGAAGCTTTCTTT	CASSLPSGRLGPNTEAFF
TRBV4-1	TRBJ2-1	.	few	TGCGCCAGCAGCCAGAGAACAGAATACAATGAGCAGTTCTTC	CASSQRTEYNEQFF
TRBV12-3/TRBV12-4	TRBJ2-3	.	many	TGTGCCAGCAGTTACGCCTCTAGCACAGATACGCAGTATTTT	CASSYASSTDTQYF
TRBV13	TRBJ1-4	TRBD1	few	TGTGCCAGCAGCCTACGACAGGGGGCAGGGGAAAAACTGTTTTTT	CASSLRQGAGEKLFF
TRBV28	TRBJ2-7	.	many	TGTGCCAGCAGCAACTACGAGCAGTACTTC	CASSNYEQYF
TRBV30	TRBJ2-7	.	few	TGTGCCTGGAGTGTATTGGGGCACGAGCAGTACTTC	CAWSVLGHEQYF
TRBV4-3	TRBJ1-6	.	.	TGCGCCAGCAGCCAGCAACAATACAGGGTTACGGCGGGGGATTCACCCCTCCACTTT	CASSQQQYRVTAGDSPLHF
TRBV12-3/TRBV12-4	TRBJ1-2	.	.	TGTGCCAGCACCTCATCCCCGGCTGGGGGTGGCTACACCTTC	CASTSSPAGGGYTF
TRBV19	TRBJ1-1	.	.	TGTGCCAGTAGTATTGAGGGTCGAAGCGAAGCTTTCTTT	CASSIEGRSEAFF
TRBV20-1	TRBJ2-7	.	few	TGCAGTGCTAGAGTCACAGGGAGTGGAGGAGAGCAGTACTTC	CSARVTGSGGEQYF
TRBV19	TRBJ1-2	TRBD1	few	TGTGCCAGTACATTACAGGGGAACTATGGCTACACCTTC	CASTLQGNYGYTF
TRBV7-6	TRBJ2-5	TRBD1	.	TGTGCCAGCACTCCACCCGGGACAGGGGGAGGAGAGACCCAGTACTTC	CASTPPGTGGGETQYF
TRBV12-3/TRBV12-4	TRBJ2-7	.	many	TGTGCCAGCAGTTGGGCTCGGGGAGACGAGCAGTACTTC	CASSWARGDEQYF
TRBV7-9	TRBJ2-5	.	many	TGTGCCAGCAGCCCGACTGGGGCTAACATAGGGACCCAGTACTTC	CASSPTGANIGTQYF
TRBV20-1	TRBJ1-2	.	many	TGCAGTTTGATCGGTTTCGGGGATATTAACTATGGCTACACCTTC	CSLIGFGDINYGYTF
TRBV6-2/TRBV6-3	TRBJ1-1	.	many	TGTGCCAGCAGTTACGTGCAGGGAGGGCGGACTGAAGCTTTCTTT	CASSYVQGGRTEAFF
TRBV20-1	TRBJ2-5	.	few	TGCAGTGCCTGGGCCGGTGAAAGGAGCGTTGAGACCCAGTACTTC	CSAWAGERSVETQYF
TRBV7-9	TRBJ1-1	.	.	TGTGCCAGCAGCTACGCCCGGGCCGAGAACACTGAAGCTTTCTTT	CASSYARAENTEAFF
TRBV20-1	TRBJ2-4	.	many	TGCAGTGCTGTATCCCTGAAGTGGCCCAAAAACATTCAGTACTTC	CSAVSLKWPKNIQYF
TRBV6-5	TRBJ2-3	TRBD2	.	TGTGCCAGCAGTTATCTCGGGGGGGGACGCACAGATACGCAGTATTTT	CASSYLGGGRTDTQYF
TRBV6-2/TRBV6-3	TRBJ2-1	TRBD2	.	TGTGCCAGCAGTTTCCTAGCGGGAGAACGTCGAAATGAGCAGTTCTTC	CASSFLAGERRNEQFF
TRBV30	TRBJ1-2	.	few	TGTGCCTGGAGTGTAGACTATGGCTACACCTTC	CAWSVDYGYTF
TRBV20-1	TRBJ2-1	TRBD2	.	TGCAGTGCACCCTGCCCAGGACTAGCGGATATGGATGACCAGTTCTTC	CSAPCPGLADMDDQFF
TRBV19	TRBJ1-5	.	.	TGTGCCAGTAATTGGCAGGGGACTGATCAGCCCCAGCATTTT	CASNWQGTDQPQHF
TRBV7-9	TRBJ2-7	.	few	TGTGCCAGCAGCTTAGAGCCCGGCTACGAGCGGTACTTC	CASSLEPGYERYF
TRBV23-1	TRBJ2-2	.	.	TGCGCCAGCAGTCACTCCAACCCGAGGGACACCGGGGAGCTGTTTTTT	CASSHSNPRDTGELFF
TRBV30	TRBJ1-5	.	few	TGTGCCTGGAGTGTGGAGGGTAACCAGCCCCAGCATTTT	CAWSVEGNQPQHF
TRBV13	TRBJ2-1	.	few	TGTGCCAGCAGCCCTGTGGCAGACAATGAGCAGTTCTTC	CASSPVADNEQFF
TRBV6-5	TRBJ2-5	TRBD2	.	TGTGCCAGCAGCCAAACTAGCGGGAGCCCAGAGACCCAGTACTTC	CASSQTSGSPETQYF
TRBV6-2/TRBV6-3	TRBJ2-1	.	few	TGTGCCAGCAACTCCTACAATGAGCAGTTCTTC	CASNSYNEQFF
TRBV3-1	TRBJ1-1	.	few	TGTGCCAGCAGCCAAGTTGATGGGGGATCGAACACTGAAGCTTTCTTT	CASSQVDGGSNTEAFF
TRBV18	TRBJ2-1	TRBD2	few	TGTGCCAGCTCACCAGGGGGCTCGGGACTAGAGAATGAGCAGTTCTTC	CASSPGGSGLENEQFF
TRBV7-9	TRBJ2-1	TRBD2	.	TGTGCCAGCAGCCTCGGGACTAGCGTCGGCGATGAGCAGTTCTTC	CASSLGTSVGDEQFF
TRBV5-6	TRBJ2-7	TRBD1	few	TGTGCCAGCAGCCAGGATGGACAGGGTATGGCCTACGAGCAGTACTTC	CASSQDGQGMAYEQYF
TRBV7-9	TRBJ2-2	.	many	TGTGCCAGCAGCTGGTACACCGGGGAGCTGTTTTTT	CASSWYTGELFF